The 24 T cell receptor beta chains reported below all come from one sample, sequenced in a study of cytomegalovirus exposure and HLA in healthy donors (dated by TCRdb to between 2016 and 2019). The library was built by means of the immunoSEQ multiplex PCR assay. For the multiplex PCR, a mixture combining 60 forward primers for TCR Vbeta segments and 13 reverse primers for TCR Jbeta segments was used. The clones in this table, taken by TCRdb from immuneACCESS, are in-frame only. Not every clone is retained; where verified, under half of the shortfall comes from an unresolved V gene, and the cause of the rest is unknown. The sample table shows 150,000 to 250,000 clones, and 75% to 90% are seen once. The leading ten clones occupy roughly 6% of the sample. Sequencing was performed on PBMCs. The receptors stem from a woman between 50 and 59 years old in good health and CMV-seropositive.

Note on this clone: In the same sample, other DNA sequences code for this CDR3. The V and J genes are TRBV5-4 and TRBJ2-5, with 7 nucleotides matching TRBD2. Looked up from germline, CDR1 is SGHNT and CDR2 is YYREEE (reference sequence). CDR3 size: 13 residues. J gave up 5 bases and V 0 bases, and 1 base lay outside the gene matches. CDR3 DNA sequence: TGTGCCAGCAGCTTGGCGGGGGGTGAGACCCAGTACTTC. Amino acids: CASSLAGGETQYF.

The rearrangement uses TRBV7-2 and TRBJ2-5; a possible D gene is TRBD2 (6 bases). The V end was cut by 2 bases, the J end by 5 bases, with 12 bases between. Germline V gene sequence: CDR1 SGHTA, CDR2 FQGNSA. The CDR3 contains 14 residues. In nucleotides, the CDR3 is TGTGCCAGCAGCTTACGGGGGACTTCGGAGACCCAGTACTTC. Encoded protein: CASSLRGTSETQYF. The full variable domain, completed using reference TRBV7-2 and TRBJ2-5, is GAGVSQSPSNKVTEKGKDVELRCDPISGHTALYWYRQSLGQGLEFLIYFQGNSAPDKSGLPSDRFSAERTGGSVSTLTIQRTQQEDSAVYLCASSLRGTSETQYFGPGTRLLVL.

V usage is TRBV27 and J usage is TRBJ1-6; D possibly corresponds to TRBD1 (5 bases). The V end lost 6 bases, the J end lost 9 bases, and 21 bases lay between the germline ends. In germline, CDR1 is MNHEY, CDR2 SMNVEV (reference sequence). There are 16 residues in the CDR3. The DNA for the CDR3 is TGTGCCAGCAGATCTCTGGACATCCAGGGCGGTTCACCCCTCCACTTT. Amino acids: CASRSLDIQGGSPLHF.

This clone was detected only once. The genes are TRBV5-1 and TRBJ2-1, with 12 bases identical to TRBD2. This CDR3 contains 18 residues. The germline CDR1 and CDR2 sequences are SGHRS and YFSETQ. Unmatched junction bases numbered 11, after V lost 3 bases and J lost 4 bases. In nucleotides, the CDR3 is TGCGCCAGCAGCTCCGCCCCCGGACTAGCGGGGCTATACAATGAGCAGTTCTTC. Its protein is CASSSAPGLAGLYNEQFF.

The chain links TRBV9 to TRBJ2-5; a possible D gene is TRBD2 (6 bases). Germline values: CDR1 SGDLS, CDR2 YYNGEE. This CDR3 contains 14 residues. The V and J ends lost 4 bases and 4 bases respectively, with 14 bases between them. The CDR3 sequence: CASSPEGGVETQYF. The DNA for the CDR3 is TGTGCCAGCAGCCCCGAGGGCGGGGTAGAGACCCAGTACTTC.

The chain recombines TRBV7-8 with TRBJ2-2, with a tentative D call TRBD1 (5 bases). Germline V gene data show CDR1 as SGHVS and CDR2 as FQNEAQ. The V end was cut by 0 bases, the J end by 0 bases, with 5 bases between. This CDR3 is 15 amino acids long. CDR3 bases: TGTGCCAGCAGCTTAGCGACAGCGAACACCGGGGAGCTGTTTTTT. As protein: CASSLATANTGELFF.

This chain connects TRBV10-3 to TRBJ2-2; D may be TRBD1 (6 bases). The CDR3 length is 14 residues. Germline V gives CDR1 ENHRY, CDR2 SYGVKD. With 10 bases removed from V and 0 bases from J, the gap between germline ends came to 12 bases. The CDR3 nucleotides read TGTGCCACACGGACAGCCTCGAACACCGGGGAGCTGTTTTTT. The encoded protein is CATRTASNTGELFF.

This chain links TRBV2 with TRBJ1-4, with TRBD1 as a possible D gene (6 bases). V was clipped by 11 bases and J by 8 bases, with 18 bases between them. The germline CDR1 and CDR2 sequences are SNHLY and FYNNEI. The CDR3 has 13 amino acids. CDR3 coding DNA: TGTGCCCTAAAGCGGGGGCTGAGGGAAAAACTGTTTTTT. This translates into CALKRGLREKLFF. The full variable domain, rest sourced from reference TRBV2 and TRBJ1-4, is EPEVTQTPSHQVTQMGQEVILRCVPISNHLYFYWYRQILGQKVEFLVSFYNNEISEKSEIFDDQFSVERPDGSNFTLKIRSTKLEDSAMYFCALKRGLREKLFFGSGTQLSVL.

The rearrangement links TRBV7-9 to TRBJ1-4; D is unresolved. This CDR3 comprises 15 residues. With 5 bases removed from V and 0 bases from J, the gap between germline ends came to 10 bases. Germline V gene lookup returns CDR1 SEHNR and CDR2 FQNEAQ (reference sequence). The CDR3 spells CASSPQLATNEKLFF. The CDR3 nucleotides read TGTGCCAGCAGCCCCCAACTTGCAACTAATGAAAAACTGTTTTTT.

The V gene is TRBV27, the J gene TRBJ1-5; 7 nucleotides line up with TRBD1. This CDR3 region has 15 residues. The germline gives CDR1 MNHEY, CDR2 SMNVEV (reference sequence). With 6 bases clipped from V and 6 bases from J, the junction kept 11 bases outside the gene matches. CDR3 sequence reads: CASRKTGRQGQPQHF. The CDR3 region has the DNA TGTGCCAGCAGGAAAACGGGCAGACAGGGTCAGCCCCAGCATTTT.

This clone appeared a few times. The chain links TRBV30 to TRBJ1-5; 11 nucleotides align to TRBD1. The CDR3 is 14 amino acids. Germline values: CDR1 GTSNPN, CDR2 SVGIG (reference sequence). V trimming: 7 bases; J trimming: 6 bases; junction bases outside the gene matches: 8. In DNA form, the CDR3 reads TGTGCCTTAGACACCGGGACAGGGGGTCAGCCCCAGCATTTT. This codes for CALDTGTGGQPQHF.

The chain employs TRBV6-1 and TRBJ1-1; D is unclear. Germline CDR1 is MNHNS and CDR2 is SASEGT. The CDR3 contains 14 residues. V lost 3 bases and J lost 4, with 12 bases in between. For the CDR3, the DNA is TGTGCCAGCAGTGAGGGGAGGGTGGGCACTGAAGCTTTCTTT. This sequence encodes CASSEGRVGTEAFF.

The chain joins TRBV6-5 to TRBJ2-7; D possibly corresponds to TRBD1 (6 bases). Trimming left V 0 bases short and J 5 bases short, with 11 bases between. CDR3 length: 14 amino acids. Germline V CDR1 and CDR2: MNHEY, SVGAGI. CDR3 nucleotide sequence: TGTGCCAGCAGTTACTCACTACAGGGACACGAGCAGTACTTC. This codes for CASSYSLQGHEQYF.

The chain employs TRBV10-2 and TRBJ2-7; TRBD2 matches 9 bases. Per germline, CDR1 WSHSY and CDR2 SAAADI. The CDR3 has 14 residues. After removal of 2 bases from V and 4 bases from J, the junction contained 3 bases not matched to a gene. The CDR3 DNA sequence: TGCGCCAGCAGTGAGGGACTAGCGTATTACGAGCAGTACTTC. This codes for CASSEGLAYYEQYF.

This chain uses TRBV19 with TRBJ2-7, with 9 bases that match TRBD1. The CDR3 has 14 amino acids. Germline-derived CDR1 and CDR2 are LNHDA and SQIVND (reference sequence). V was pared by 5 bases and J by 6 bases, with 8 bases of the junction left unmatched. CDR3 nucleotide sequence: TGTGCCAGTAGTGACCGGGACAGGGTTCGCGAGCAGTACTTC. Amino acid sequence: CASSDRDRVREQYF. Looking up the rest from reference TRBV19 and TRBJ2-7 gives the full variable domain: DGGITQSPKYLFRKEGQNVTLSCEQNLNHDAMYWYRQDPGQGLRLIYYSQIVNDFQKGDIAEGYSVSREKKESFPLTVTSAQKNPTAFYLCASSDRDRVREQYFGPGTRLTVT.

The CDR3 region is CASSQSRGTGVNEQFF. The CDR3, as DNA: TGTGCCAGCAGCCAAAGCCGCGGGACAGGGGTCAATGAGCAGTTCTTC. The gene calls are TRBV4-2 and TRBJ2-1; 10 bases line up with TRBD1. Germline V gene data show CDR1 as LGHNA and CDR2 as YNFKEQ. With V trimmed by 2 bases and J by 6 bases, 7 bases remained unmatched. The CDR3 totals 16 residues.

The chain employs TRBV4-2 and TRBJ2-1; 10 bases line up with TRBD2. Germline CDR1 reads LGHNA; CDR2 reads YNFKEQ. The CDR3 loop spans 16 amino acids. The ends lost 1 base at V and 7 bases at J; junction bases unmatched: 7. CDR3 DNA sequence: TGTGCCAGCAGCCAAGTGACTAGCGGGTATAAAAATGAGCAGTTCTTC. Translated, it gives CASSQVTSGYKNEQFF.

This sequence joins TRBV7-8 and TRBJ2-7; TRBD1 matches at 9 bases. Germline CDR1 is SGHVS and CDR2 is FQNEAQ. The CDR3 covers 14 residues. The trim removed 1 base at V and 5 bases at J, leaving 3 bases unmatched. Here the CDR3 DNA reads TGTGCCAGCAGCTTAGTACAGGGGGCGGACGAGCAGTACTTC. It specifies CASSLVQGADEQYF. The complete variable domain, with remaining parts taken from reference TRBV7-8 and TRBJ2-7, reads GAGVSQSPRYKVAKRGQDVALRCDPISGHVSLFWYQQALGQGPEFLTYFQNEAQLDKSGLPSDRFFAERPEGSVSTLKIQRTQQEDSAVYLCASSLVQGADEQYFGPGTRLTVT.

This chain links TRBV2 with TRBJ2-2, with 11 bases matching TRBD2. Per germline, CDR1 SNHLY and CDR2 FYNNEI. After removal of 8 bases from V and 3 bases from J, the junction contained 5 bases not matched to a gene. There are 15 residues in the CDR3. The CDR3 region has the DNA TGTGCCAGCCTTAGCGGGGGGGCCTACACCGGGGAGCTGTTTTTT. The encoded protein is CASLSGGAYTGELFF. The full variable domain, in which reference TRBV2 and TRBJ2-2 provide the parts outside the CDR3, is EPEVTQTPSHQVTQMGQEVILRCVPISNHLYFYWYRQILGQKVEFLVSFYNNEISEKSEIFDDQFSVERPDGSNFTLKIRSTKLEDSAMYFCASLSGGAYTGELFFGEGSRLTVL.

CDR3 coding DNA: TGCGCCAGCAGCCATCCCGACAGGGCGGTCACCGGGGAGCTGTTTTTT. Translation: CASSHPDRAVTGELFF. The chain uses TRBV4-1 and TRBJ2-2; the match to TRBD1 covers 7 bases. J was trimmed by 4 bases and V by 3 bases; bases with no gene match: 8. Per germline, CDR1 MGHRA and CDR2 YSYEKL. There are 16 residues in the CDR3.

The J gene is TRBJ2-7, the V gene TRBV6-5, with TRBD1 matching over 7 bases. The germline V gene has CDR1 MNHEY and CDR2 SVGAGI. This CDR3 spans 15 amino acids. V lost 6 bases to trimming and J lost 6 bases; unmatched junction nucleotides: 14. CDR3 amino acids: CASRREGQNRLEQYF. In DNA, the CDR3 is TGTGCCAGCAGGCGAGAGGGACAGAATCGTCTCGAGCAGTACTTC.

This chain uses TRBV2 with TRBJ1-6, with a possible D match to TRBD1 (6 bases). Germline assignment: CDR1 SNHLY and CDR2 FYNNEI. The length of the CDR3 is 15 residues. The V and J ends lost 2 bases and 10 bases respectively, with 15 bases between them. CDR3 coding DNA: TGTGCCAGCAGTGAAATCCAGGGGAGTAACTCACCCCTCCACTTT. It codes for CASSEIQGSNSPLHF.

This chain connects TRBV4-1 to TRBJ2-3; TRBD1 agrees at 8 bases. The germline gives CDR1 MGHRA, CDR2 YSYEKL. The CDR3 loop spans 11 amino acids. V was clipped by 4 bases and J by 11 bases; unmatched bases: 2. CDR3 protein: CASSRTGQQYF. Here the CDR3 DNA reads TGCGCCAGCAGCCGGACAGGGCAGCAGTATTTT.

This clone was counted once. CDR3 loop: CASSLVSGNSHEQFF. CDR3 DNA: TGTGCCAGCTCACTTGTTAGCGGGAACTCGCATGAGCAGTTCTTC. The rearrangement joins TRBV18 to TRBJ2-1; the match to TRBD2 covers 8 bases. Per germline, CDR1 KGHSH and CDR2 LQKENI. The CDR3 has 15 residues. Germline trimming cut 4 bases from V and 8 bases from J; bases unmatched to any gene: 10.